What follows describes a single T cell receptor (beta chain). The germline gives CDR1 MNHEY, CDR2 SVGEGT. Trimming left V 5 bases short and J 1 base short, with 15 bases between. This CDR3 region has 16 residues. One entry per CDR3 protein, called by TCRdb with MiXCR from the 5' RACE reads. This repertoire shows tens of thousands of distinct CDR3 sequences, 28% found once; its top ten account for approximately 2.3%. The chain is built from TRBV6-2 or TRBV6-3 and TRBJ2-4; D call uncertain. The sequencing sample was made of naive CD4+ T cells sorted from blood. Indicated subset: naive CD4+ T cells, CD4+CD45RA+CD25-. The TCR sequence derives from a female donor with breast cancer. The CDR3 nucleotides are TGTGCCAGCAGTCCCGGCCGGGCTGCTGCCAAAAACATTCAGTACTTC. The encoded protein is CASSPGRAAAKNIQYF.